This TCR beta chain emerged from a study of cytomegalovirus exposure and HLA in healthy donors. Across the study: From donors who were HLA-typed, an early data release held about 85 million unique TCRs.

A multiplex PCR was run with 60 Vbeta primers and 13 Jbeta primers. Profiled with immunoSEQ multiplex PCR; TCRdb holds only in-frame clones, not every one. The table lists some 120,000 clones, 77% of them singletons. This CDR3 spans 15 amino acids. Germline CDR1 and CDR2: SGHVS and FNYEAQ. The V end lost 2 bases, the J end lost 5 bases, and 15 bases lay between the germline ends. The source of this sequence is a man between 18 and 29 years old in good health and CMV-seropositive. The sequencing input was PBMCs. This sequence joins TRBV7-6 and TRBJ1-1; weak D call: TRBD1 (5 bases). In DNA form, the CDR3 reads TGTGCCAGCAGCTTAAAAGGGGCCGGGGGGACTGAAGCTTTCTTT. Translated: CASSLKGAGGTEAFF.